This T cell receptor beta chain was obtained from a study of Ad26.COV2.S vaccination and SARS-CoV-2 variants. Study at large: The donor was enrolled in the Ad26.COV2.S arm of the COV1001 trial. Ad26.COV2.S shots went into the muscle once or twice, 56 days apart. Findings and caveats of the study: The authors reported substantial breadth in spike-specific CD8+ and CD4+ T cell responses after vaccination.

Repertoires were generated with immunoSEQ multiplex PCR, while TCRdb's copy carries only in-frame clones and drops some. The sample contains hundreds of thousands of clones, more than 70% of which appear only once. The treatment is: about 20 received Ad26.COV2.S at low or high dose, single or two shots; roughly 5 received placebo; per-sample allocation not given. Collection of the samples took place on day 63 after the first injection of vaccine or placebo. Comments on this clone: Its target is not known.

From germline, CDR1 is KGHSY and CDR2 FQNENV. V lost 0 bases, J lost 6 bases, and 5 bases lay in between. The CDR3 is 13 residues long. The source is a person between 18 and 65 years old who received the Ad26.COV2.S COVID-19 vaccine or a placebo. The specimen was peripheral blood, collected in a trial of Ad26.COV2.S vaccine versus placebo. The chain has TRBV16 and TRBJ2-2; D is unclear. As DNA, the CDR3 is TGTGCCAGCAGCCAATCCCAGGCCGGGGAGCTGTTTTTT. Translation gives CASSQSQAGELFF.